The T cell receptor (beta chain) described here comes from a study of metastatic and nonmetastatic thyroid tumors (TCRdb year 2020). For the study in its entirety: For patients with malignant and with benign thyroid disease, the researchers compared repertoires between peripheral blood samples and tumor or nodule tissue samples.

Based on its abundance in the sample, this clone is medium-sized (0.01 to 0.1%). The antigen it binds to is not known. No base-level quality is on record; no much larger clone is a single base apart. None of the patients had been given any treatment before thyroid surgery. Patient clinical samples collected from the early 2010s to the late 2010s were retrospectively analysed using T-cell receptor beta sequencing. Sequences SNHLY (CDR1) and FYNNEI (CDR2) are obtained from the germline V gene. The CDR3 covers 13 residues, taking in both the cysteine and the phenylalanine. Only CDR3 DNA remains: 39 bases, in frame from the first base. Cut back by 8 bases and 0 bases, the V and J ends lie 9 bases apart. Libraries were made using PCR. Reads for this sample came from an Illumina HiSeq 4000. The TCR beta-chain CDR3 region of each patient was profiled by high-throughput sequencing. The source study handled its data this way. A classifier to discriminate distant-metastatic papillary thyroid cancer patients was built from CDR3 differences across clinicopathological groups. To measure repertoire diversity the researchers used the Shannon index, while the Morisita-Horn index served to gauge how similar the tumor and blood repertoires were. TCRdb ran its own pipeline on the public reads, namely fastp trimming at Q25 and MiXCR clone calling, and kept in-frame beta chains. TCRdb, rather than the study authors, made the V and J calls. The table for this sample lists 65,000 to 70,000 clones; around 14% of them were counted only once. Approximately 7% of the sample is taken by the ten largest.

The paper's findings and limits, for the study overall: TCR beta diversity was reported as significantly higher in malignant tumors than in benign nodules, in both blood and tumor samples.

This receptor was identified in a male donor with papillary thyroid cancer or a benign thyroid nodule (not recorded which). Some clones in this sample may be carry-over from other donors' samples. The chain employs TRBV2 and TRBJ2-3, with no confident D gene call. The sample consisted of blood. The CDR3 loop reads CASAWTSTDTQYF. The DNA is as follows: TGTGCCAGCGCTTGGACGAGCACAGATACGCAGTATTTT.